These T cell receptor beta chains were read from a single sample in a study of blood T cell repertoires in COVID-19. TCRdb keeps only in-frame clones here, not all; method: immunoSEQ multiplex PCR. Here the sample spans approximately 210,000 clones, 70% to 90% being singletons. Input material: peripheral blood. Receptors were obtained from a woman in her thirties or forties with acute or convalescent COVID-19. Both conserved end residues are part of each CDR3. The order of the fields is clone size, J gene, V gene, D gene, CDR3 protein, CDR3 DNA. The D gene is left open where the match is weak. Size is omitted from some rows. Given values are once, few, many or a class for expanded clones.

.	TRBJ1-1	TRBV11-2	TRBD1	CASSFPGGNTEAFF	TGTGCCAGCAGCTTCCCAGGGGGGAACACTGAAGCTTTCTTT
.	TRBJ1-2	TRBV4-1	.	CASSPAGQHGYTF	TGCGCCAGCAGCCCCGCGGGTCAGCATGGCTACACCTTC
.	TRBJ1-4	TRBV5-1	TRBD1	CASSLGPGQGDEKLFF	TGCGCCAGCAGCTTGGGACCGGGACAGGGGGATGAAAAACTGTTTTTT
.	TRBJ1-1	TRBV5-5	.	CASSSPFNSQLSTEAFF	TGTGCCAGCAGCTCCCCCTTCAACAGCCAACTCTCCACTGAAGCTTTCTTT
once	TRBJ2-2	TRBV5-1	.	CASSLNLGTGELFF	TGCGCCAGCAGCTTGAATCTCGGCACCGGGGAGCTGTTTTTT
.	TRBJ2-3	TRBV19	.	CASTSVSGGAGDTQYF	.
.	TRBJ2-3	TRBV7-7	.	CASSLGAGWLTDTQYF	TGTGCCAGCAGCTTAGGAGCGGGTTGGCTTACAGATACGCAGTATTTT
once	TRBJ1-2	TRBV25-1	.	CASSEGGELGYTF	TGTGCCAGCAGTGAAGGGGGCGAGCTAGGCTACACCTTC
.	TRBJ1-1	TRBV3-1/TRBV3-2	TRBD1	CASSHRGLTEAFF	TGTGCCAGCAGCCACAGGGGGCTCACTGAAGCTTTCTTT
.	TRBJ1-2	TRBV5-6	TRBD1	CASSTGTGGPRVGYTF	TGTGCCAGCAGCACCGGGACAGGGGGGCCTAGAGTCGGCTACACCTTC
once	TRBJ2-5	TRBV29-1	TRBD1	CSVADRVQETQYF	TGCAGCGTTGCCGACAGGGTCCAAGAGACCCAGTACTTC
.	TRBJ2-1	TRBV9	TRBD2	CASSPRGGGGAMSGEQFF	TGTGCCAGCAGCCCCCGTGGGGGCGGGGGGGCGATGTCCGGTGAGCAGTTCTTC
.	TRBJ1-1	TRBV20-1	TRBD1	CSASRDRGRLTTEAFF	TGCAGTGCTAGTCGGGACAGGGGGCGCCTGACCACTGAAGCTTTCTTT
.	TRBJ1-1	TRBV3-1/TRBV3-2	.	CASSQDGRAWTEAFF	TGTGCCAGCAGCCAAGATGGCAGGGCTTGGACTGAAGCTTTCTTT
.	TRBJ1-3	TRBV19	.	CASTRAFSGNTIYF	TGTGCCAGTACGAGGGCATTCTCTGGAAACACCATATATTTT
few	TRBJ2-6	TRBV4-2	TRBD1	CASSYRTGATLGANVLTF	TGTGCCAGCAGCTATCGGACAGGGGCAACGTTAGGGGCCAACGTCCTGACTTTC
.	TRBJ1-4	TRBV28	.	CASRIQLITNEKLFF	TGTGCCAGCAGGATACAACTAATAACTAATGAAAAACTGTTTTTT
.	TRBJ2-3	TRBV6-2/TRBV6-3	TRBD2	CASSSGGGLDTQYF	TGTGCCAGCAGTTCCGGGGGGGGGCTGGATACGCAGTATTTT
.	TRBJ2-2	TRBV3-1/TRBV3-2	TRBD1	CASSTRDRGTGELFF	TGTGCCAGCAGCACCCGGGACAGGGGCACCGGGGAGCTGTTTTTT
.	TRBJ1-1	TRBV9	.	CASSEQGLNTEAFF	TGTGCCAGCAGCGAACAGGGATTGAACACTGAAGCTTTCTTT
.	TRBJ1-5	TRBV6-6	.	CAGGEFNQPQHF	TGCGCGGGTGGGGAGTTCAATCAGCCCCAGCATTTT
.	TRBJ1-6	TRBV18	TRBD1	CASSPPGQGLAPLHF	TGTGCCAGCTCACCACCCGGACAGGGTTTGGCACCCCTCCACTTT
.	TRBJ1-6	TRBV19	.	CASKPTGSSYNSPLHF	TGTGCCAGTAAACCGACAGGCAGCTCCTATAATTCACCCCTCCACTTT
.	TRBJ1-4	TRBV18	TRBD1	CASSPPGGSEKLFF	TGTGCCAGCTCACCCCCAGGGGGCAGTGAAAAACTGTTTTTT
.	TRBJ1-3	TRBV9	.	CASRGTGPGNTIYF	TGTGCCAGCAGAGGCACAGGGCCTGGAAACACCATATATTTT
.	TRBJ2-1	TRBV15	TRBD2	CATRTSGNNEQFF	TGCGCCACGAGGACTAGCGGAAACAATGAGCAGTTCTTC
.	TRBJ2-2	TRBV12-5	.	CASEELNTGELFF	TGTGCTAGTGAAGAGTTAAACACCGGGGAGCTGTTTTTT
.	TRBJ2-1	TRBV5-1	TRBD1	CASTPGQGMKNEQFF	TGCGCCAGCACCCCGGGACAGGGTATGAAGAATGAGCAGTTCTTC
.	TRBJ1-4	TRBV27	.	CASSSVAVGRAEKLFF	TGTGCCAGCAGTTCCGTAGCAGTGGGGCGAGCTGAAAAACTGTTTTTT
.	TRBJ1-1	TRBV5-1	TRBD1	CASSLFPGQGSEAFF	TGCGCCAGCAGTCTCTTCCCGGGACAGGGGAGTGAAGCTTTCTTT
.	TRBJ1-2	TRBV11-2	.	CASSLARDYGYTF	TGTGCCAGCAGCTTAGCGAGGGACTATGGCTACACCTTC